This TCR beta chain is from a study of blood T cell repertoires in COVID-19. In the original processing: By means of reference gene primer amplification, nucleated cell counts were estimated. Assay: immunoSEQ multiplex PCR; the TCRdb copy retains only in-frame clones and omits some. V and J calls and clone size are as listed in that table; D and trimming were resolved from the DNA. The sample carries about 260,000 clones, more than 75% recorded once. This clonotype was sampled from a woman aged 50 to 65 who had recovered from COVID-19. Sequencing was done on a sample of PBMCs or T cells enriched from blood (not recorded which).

As DNA, the CDR3 is TGTGCCAGCAGTTACGGGACAGGGATCGAGCAGTACTTC. It codes for CASSYGTGIEQYF. The V gene is TRBV27, the J gene TRBJ2-7, with TRBD1 matching over 9 bases. This CDR3 has 13 residues. The J segment lost 6 bases and the V segment lost 4 bases, leaving 4 bases of the junction unmatched. Germline values: CDR1 MNHEY, CDR2 SMNVEV (reference sequence).